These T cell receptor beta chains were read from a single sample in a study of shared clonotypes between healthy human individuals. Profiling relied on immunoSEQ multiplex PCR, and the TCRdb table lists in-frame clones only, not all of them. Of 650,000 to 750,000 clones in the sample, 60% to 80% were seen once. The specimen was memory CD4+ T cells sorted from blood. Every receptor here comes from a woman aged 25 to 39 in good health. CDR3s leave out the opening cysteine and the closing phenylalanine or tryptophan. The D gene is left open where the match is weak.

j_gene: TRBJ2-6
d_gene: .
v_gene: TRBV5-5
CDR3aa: ASSLTVTGANVLT

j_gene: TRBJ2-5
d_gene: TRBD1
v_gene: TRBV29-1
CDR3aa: SVAEGQGFGETQY

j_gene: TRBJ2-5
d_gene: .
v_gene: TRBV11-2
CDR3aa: ASSSQGGQETQY

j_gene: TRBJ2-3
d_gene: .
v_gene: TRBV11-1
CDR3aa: ASSLASQGKDTQY

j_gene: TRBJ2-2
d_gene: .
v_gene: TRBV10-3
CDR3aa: AISEAGTFTGELF

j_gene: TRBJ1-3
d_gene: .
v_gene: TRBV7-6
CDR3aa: ASSQRRGRDTIY

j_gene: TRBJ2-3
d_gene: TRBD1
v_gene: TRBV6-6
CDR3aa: ASSYYRQGDTQY

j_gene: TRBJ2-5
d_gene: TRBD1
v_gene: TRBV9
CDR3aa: ASSVGQDKETQY

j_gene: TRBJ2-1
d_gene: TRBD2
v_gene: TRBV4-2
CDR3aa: ASSSGTSGRNEQF

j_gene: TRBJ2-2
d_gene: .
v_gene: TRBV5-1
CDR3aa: ASSFSPGVGTGELF

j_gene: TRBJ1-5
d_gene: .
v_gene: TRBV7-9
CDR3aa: ASRGISNQPQH

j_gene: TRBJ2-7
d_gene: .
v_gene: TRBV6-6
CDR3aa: ASSYSLGARGHEQY

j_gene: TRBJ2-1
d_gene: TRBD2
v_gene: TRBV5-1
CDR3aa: ASSPGTSGSLWQF

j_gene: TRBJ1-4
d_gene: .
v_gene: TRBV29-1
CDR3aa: SVVFAGAANEKLF

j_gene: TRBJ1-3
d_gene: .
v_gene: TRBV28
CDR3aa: ASTGGGGNTIY

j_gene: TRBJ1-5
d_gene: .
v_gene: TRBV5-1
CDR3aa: ASSLAEGTGPQH

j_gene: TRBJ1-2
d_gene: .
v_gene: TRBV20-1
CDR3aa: SVRGGSGYT

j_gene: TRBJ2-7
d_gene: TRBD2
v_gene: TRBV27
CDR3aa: ASKLRGASGIDEQY

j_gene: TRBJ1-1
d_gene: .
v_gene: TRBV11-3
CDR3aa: ASRSKAGLFLTEAF

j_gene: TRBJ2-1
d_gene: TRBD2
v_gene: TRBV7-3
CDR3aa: ASSDGGGRGYEQF

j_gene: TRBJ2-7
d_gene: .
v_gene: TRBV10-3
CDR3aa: AIRDSYEQY

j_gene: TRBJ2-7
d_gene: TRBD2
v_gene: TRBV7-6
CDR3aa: ASSLGASGRREQY

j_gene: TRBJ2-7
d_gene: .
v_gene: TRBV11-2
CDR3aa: ASTLSGLEQY

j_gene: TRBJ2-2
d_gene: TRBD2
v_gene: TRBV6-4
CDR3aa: ASSGTSGSTGELF

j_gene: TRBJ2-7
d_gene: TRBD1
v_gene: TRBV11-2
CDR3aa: ASRKTGGGEQY

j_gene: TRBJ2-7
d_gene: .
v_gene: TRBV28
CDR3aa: ASSFGGREQY

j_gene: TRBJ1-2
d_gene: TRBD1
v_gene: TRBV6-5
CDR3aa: ASRARQGPWGYT

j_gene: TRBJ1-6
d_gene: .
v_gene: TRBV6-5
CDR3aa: ASSRQGNNSPLH

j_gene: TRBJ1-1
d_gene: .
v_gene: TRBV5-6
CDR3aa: ASSFQGMNTEAF

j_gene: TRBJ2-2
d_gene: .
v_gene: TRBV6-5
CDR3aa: ASSLRQSGELF

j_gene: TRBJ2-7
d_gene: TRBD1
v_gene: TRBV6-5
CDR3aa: ASSSDRGRHEQY

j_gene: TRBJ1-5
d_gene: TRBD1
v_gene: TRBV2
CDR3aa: ASSEEQGAPIQPQH

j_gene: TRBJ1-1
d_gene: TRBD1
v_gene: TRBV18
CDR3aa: ASSPYQGTGGRGTEAF

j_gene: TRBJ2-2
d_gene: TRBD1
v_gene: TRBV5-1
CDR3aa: ASSPTGGITGELF